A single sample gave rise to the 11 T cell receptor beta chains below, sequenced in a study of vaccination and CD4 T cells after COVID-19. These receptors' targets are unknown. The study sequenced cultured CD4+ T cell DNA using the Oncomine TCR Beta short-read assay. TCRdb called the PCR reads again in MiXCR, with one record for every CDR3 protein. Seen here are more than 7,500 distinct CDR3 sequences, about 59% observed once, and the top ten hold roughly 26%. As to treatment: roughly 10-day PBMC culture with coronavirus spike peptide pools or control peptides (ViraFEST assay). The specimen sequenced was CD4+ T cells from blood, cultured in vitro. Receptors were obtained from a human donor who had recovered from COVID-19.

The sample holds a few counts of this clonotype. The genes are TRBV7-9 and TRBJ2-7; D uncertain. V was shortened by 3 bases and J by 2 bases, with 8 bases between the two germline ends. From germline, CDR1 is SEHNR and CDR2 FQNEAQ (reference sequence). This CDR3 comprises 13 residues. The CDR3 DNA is TGTGCCAGCAGCTTTGGCAACACCTACGAGCAGTACTTC. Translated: CASSFGNTYEQYF. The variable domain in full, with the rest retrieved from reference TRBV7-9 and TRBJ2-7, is DTGVSQNPRHKITKRGQNVTFRCDPISEHNRLYWYRQTLGQGPEFLTYFQNEAQLEKSRLLSDRFSAERPKGSFSTLEIQRTEQGDSAMYLCASSFGNTYEQYFGPGTRLTVT.

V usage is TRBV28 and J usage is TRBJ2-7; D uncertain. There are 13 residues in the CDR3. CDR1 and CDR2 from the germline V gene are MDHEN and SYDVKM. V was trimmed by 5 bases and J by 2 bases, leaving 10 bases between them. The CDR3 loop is CASSPAAAYEQYF. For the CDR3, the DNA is TGTGCCAGCAGTCCGGCGGCGGCCTACGAGCAGTACTTC.

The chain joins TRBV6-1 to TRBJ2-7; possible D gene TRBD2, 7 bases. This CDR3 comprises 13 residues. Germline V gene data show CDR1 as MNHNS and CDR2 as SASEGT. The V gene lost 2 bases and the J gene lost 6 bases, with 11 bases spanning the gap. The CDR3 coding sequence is TGTGCCAGCAGTGAATTGGGGGGGCTCGAGCAGTACTTC. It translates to CASSELGGLEQYF.

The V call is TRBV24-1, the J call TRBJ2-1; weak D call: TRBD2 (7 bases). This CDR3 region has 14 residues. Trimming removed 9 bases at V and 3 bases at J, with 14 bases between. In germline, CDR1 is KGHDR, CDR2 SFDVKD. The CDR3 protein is CATGGGSHYNEQFF. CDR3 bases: TGTGCCACCGGGGGGGGCAGCCACTACAATGAGCAGTTCTTC.

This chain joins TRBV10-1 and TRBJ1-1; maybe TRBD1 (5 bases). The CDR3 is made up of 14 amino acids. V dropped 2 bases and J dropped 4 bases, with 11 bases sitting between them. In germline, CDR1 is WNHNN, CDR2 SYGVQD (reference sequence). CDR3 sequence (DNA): TGCGCCAGCAGTGAGGACAGAGTCTCCACTGAAGCTTTCTTT. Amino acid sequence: CASSEDRVSTEAFF.

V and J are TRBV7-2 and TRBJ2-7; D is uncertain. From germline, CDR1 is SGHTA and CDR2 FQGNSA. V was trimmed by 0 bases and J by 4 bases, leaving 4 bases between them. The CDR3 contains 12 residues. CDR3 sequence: CASSLAEYEQYF. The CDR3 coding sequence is TGTGCCAGCAGCTTAGCCGAATACGAGCAGTACTTC.

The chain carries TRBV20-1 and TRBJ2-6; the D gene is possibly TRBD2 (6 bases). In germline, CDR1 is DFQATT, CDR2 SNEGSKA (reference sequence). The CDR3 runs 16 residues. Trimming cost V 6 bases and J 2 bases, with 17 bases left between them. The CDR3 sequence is CSAEEGWGAGANVLTF. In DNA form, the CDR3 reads TGCAGTGCGGAGGAGGGGTGGGGGGCTGGGGCCAACGTCCTGACTTTC.

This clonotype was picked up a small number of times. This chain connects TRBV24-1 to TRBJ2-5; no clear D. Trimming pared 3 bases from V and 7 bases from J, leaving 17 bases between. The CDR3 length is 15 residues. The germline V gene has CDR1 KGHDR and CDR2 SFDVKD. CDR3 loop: CATSDTRTTEWTQYF. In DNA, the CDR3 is TGTGCCACCAGTGATACACGGACCACCGAGTGGACCCAGTACTTC.

This CDR3 reads CASFQGIPTEAFF. The CDR3 DNA follows: TGTGCCAGCTTCCAGGGGATCCCCACTGAAGCTTTCTTT. This chain joins TRBV6-2 or TRBV6-3 and TRBJ1-1; tentatively, D is TRBD1 (6 bases). Per germline, CDR1 MNHEY and CDR2 SVGEGT. This CDR3 contains 13 residues. Trimming removed 8 bases at V and 4 bases at J, with 14 bases between.

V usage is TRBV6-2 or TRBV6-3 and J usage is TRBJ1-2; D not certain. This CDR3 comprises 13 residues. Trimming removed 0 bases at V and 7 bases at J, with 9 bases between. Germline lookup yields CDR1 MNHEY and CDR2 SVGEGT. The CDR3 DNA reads TGTGCCAGCAGTTACTCGTCGGGCGGTGGCTACACCTTC. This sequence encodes CASSYSSGGGYTF.

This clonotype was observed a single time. CDR3: CATSRDKAGQSYEQYF. In nucleotides, the CDR3 is TGTGCCACCAGCAGGGATAAGGCGGGACAGAGCTACGAGCAGTACTTC. The chain couples TRBV15 to TRBJ2-7; D perhaps matches TRBD1 (7 bases). Deletions cut 3 bases from V and 3 bases from J, with 18 bases between. The CDR3 contains 16 residues. Germline loops: CDR1 LNHNV, CDR2 YYDKDF (reference sequence).